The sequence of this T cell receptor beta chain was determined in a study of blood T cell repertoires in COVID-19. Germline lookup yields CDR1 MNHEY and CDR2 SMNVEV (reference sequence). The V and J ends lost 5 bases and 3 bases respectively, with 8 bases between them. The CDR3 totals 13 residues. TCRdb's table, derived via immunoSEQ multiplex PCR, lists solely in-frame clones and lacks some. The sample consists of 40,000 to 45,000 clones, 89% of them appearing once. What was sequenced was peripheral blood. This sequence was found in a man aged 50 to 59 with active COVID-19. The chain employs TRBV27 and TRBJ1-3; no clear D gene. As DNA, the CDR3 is TGTGCCAGCAGTCCTAACGGTGGAAACACCATATATTTT. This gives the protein CASSPNGGNTIYF.